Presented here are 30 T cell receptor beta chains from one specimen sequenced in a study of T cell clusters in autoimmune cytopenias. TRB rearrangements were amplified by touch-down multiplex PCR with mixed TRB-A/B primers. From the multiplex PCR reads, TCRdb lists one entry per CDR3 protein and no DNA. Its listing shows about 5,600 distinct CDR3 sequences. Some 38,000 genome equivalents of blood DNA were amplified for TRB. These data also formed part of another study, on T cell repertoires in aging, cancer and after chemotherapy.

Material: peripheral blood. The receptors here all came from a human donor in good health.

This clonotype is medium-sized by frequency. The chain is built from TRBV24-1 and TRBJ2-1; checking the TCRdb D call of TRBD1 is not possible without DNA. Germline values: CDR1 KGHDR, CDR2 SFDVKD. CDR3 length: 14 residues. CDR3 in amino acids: CATTGGFSYNEQFF.

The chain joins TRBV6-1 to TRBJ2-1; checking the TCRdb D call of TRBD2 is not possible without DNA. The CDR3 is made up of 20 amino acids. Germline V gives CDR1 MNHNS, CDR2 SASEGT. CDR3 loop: CASTEKGTSRRLFSYNEQFF.

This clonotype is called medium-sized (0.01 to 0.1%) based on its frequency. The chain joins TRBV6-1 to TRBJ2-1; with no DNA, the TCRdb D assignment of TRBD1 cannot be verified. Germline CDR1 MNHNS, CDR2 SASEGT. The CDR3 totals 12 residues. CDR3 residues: CASSEVRGEQFF.

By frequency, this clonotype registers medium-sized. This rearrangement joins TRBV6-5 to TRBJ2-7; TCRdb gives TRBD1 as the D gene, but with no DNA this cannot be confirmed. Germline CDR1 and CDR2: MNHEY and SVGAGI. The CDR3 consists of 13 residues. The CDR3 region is CASSPLSRYEQYF.

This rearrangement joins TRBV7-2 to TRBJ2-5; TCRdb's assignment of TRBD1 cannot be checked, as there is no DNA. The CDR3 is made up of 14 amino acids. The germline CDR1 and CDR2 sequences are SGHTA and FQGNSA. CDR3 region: CASSLEAVGQTQYF.

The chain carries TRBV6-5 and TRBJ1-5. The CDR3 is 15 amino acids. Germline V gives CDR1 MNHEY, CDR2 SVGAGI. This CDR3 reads CASSHRSDSNQPQHF.

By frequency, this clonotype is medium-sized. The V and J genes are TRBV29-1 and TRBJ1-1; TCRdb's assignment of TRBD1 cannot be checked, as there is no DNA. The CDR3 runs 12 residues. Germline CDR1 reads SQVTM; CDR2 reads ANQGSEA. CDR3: CSVGQAGTVAFF.

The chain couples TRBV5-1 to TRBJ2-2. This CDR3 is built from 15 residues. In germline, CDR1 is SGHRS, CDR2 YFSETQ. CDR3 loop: CASSVTGQFTGELFF.

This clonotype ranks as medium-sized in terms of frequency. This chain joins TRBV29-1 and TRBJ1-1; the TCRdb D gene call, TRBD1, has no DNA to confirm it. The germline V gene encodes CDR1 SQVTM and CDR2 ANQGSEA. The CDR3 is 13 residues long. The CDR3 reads CSARTGRETEAFF.

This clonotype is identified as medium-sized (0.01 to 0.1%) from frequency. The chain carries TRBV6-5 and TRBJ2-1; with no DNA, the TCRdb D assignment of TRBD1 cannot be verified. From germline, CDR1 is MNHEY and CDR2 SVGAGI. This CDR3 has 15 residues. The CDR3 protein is CASRPGRVTYNEQFF.

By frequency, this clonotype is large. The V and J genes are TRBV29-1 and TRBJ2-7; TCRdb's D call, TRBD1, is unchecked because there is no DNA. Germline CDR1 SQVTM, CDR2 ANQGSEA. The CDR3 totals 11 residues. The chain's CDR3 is CSGTGVGEQYF.

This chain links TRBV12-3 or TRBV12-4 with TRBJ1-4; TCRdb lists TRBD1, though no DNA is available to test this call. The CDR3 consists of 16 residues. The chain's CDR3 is CASSPGTGGTNEKLFF.

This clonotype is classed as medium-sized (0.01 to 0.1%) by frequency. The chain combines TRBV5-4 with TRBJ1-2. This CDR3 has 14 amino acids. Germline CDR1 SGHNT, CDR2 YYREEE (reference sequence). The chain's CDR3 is CASSLPDGRYGYTF.

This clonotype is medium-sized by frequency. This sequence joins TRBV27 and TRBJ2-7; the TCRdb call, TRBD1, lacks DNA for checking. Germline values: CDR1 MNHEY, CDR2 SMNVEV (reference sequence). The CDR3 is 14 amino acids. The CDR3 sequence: CASSFRGLTYEQYF.

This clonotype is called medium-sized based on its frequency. The CDR3 loop is CASSSRLAGGELFF. The rearrangement links TRBV19 to TRBJ2-2; TCRdb indicates TRBD2, and absent DNA this call remains unverified. The length of the CDR3 is 14 residues. CDR1 and CDR2 (germline): LNHDA, SQIVND (reference sequence).

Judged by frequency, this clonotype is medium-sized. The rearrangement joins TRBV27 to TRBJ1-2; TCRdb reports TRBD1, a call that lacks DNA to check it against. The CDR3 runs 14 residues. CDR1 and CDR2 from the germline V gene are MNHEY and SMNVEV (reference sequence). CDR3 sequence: CASSFRQGGYGYTF.

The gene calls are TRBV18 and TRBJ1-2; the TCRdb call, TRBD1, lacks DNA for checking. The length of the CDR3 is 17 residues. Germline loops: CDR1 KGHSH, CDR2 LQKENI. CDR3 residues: CASSPRQGTSWDYGYTF.

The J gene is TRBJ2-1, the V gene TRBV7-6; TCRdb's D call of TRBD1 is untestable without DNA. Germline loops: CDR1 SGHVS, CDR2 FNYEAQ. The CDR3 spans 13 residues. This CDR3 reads CASSLAGTGEQFF.

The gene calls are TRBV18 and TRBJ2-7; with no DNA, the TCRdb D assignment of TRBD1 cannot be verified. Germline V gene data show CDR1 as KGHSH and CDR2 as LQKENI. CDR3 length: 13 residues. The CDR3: CASSPPGAYEQYF.

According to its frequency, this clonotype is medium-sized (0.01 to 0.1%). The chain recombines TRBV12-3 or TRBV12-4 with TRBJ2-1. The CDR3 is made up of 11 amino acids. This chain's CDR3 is CASSSGIEQFF.

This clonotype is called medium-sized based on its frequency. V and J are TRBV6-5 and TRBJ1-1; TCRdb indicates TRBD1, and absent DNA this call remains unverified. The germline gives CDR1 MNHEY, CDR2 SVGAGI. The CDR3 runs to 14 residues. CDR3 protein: CASSSTGGSTEAFF.

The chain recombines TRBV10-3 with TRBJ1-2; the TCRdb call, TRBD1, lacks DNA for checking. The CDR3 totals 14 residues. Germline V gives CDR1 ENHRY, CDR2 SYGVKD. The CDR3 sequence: CAIRARQEDYGYTF.

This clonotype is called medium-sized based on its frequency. The CDR3 reads CASETSSYEQYF. V is TRBV19 and J is TRBJ2-7. Germline CDR1 is LNHDA and CDR2 is SQIVND (reference sequence). This CDR3 region has 12 residues.

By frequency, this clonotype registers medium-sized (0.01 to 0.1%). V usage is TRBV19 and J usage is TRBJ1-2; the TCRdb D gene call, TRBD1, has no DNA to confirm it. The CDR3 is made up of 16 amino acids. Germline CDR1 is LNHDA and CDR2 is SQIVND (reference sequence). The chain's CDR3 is CASSFLSMQANYGYTF.

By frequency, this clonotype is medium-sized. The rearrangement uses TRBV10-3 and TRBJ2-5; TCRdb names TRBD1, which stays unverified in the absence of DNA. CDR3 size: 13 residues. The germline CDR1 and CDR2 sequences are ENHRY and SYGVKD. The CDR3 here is CAISVGGMETQYF.

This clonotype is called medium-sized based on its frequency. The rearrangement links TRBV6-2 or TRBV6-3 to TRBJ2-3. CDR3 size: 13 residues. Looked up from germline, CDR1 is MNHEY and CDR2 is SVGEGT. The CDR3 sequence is CASSSSRTDTQYF.

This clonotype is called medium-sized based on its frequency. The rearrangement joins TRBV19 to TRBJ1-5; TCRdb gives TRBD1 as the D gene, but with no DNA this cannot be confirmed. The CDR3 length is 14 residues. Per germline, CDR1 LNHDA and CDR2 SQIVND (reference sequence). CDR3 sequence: CASSQTGVNQPQHF. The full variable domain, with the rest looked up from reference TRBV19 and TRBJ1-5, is DGGITQSPKYLFRKEGQNVTLSCEQNLNHDAMYWYRQDPGQGLRLIYYSQIVNDFQKGDIAEGYSVSREKKESFPLTVTSAQKNPTAFYLCASSQTGVNQPQHFGDGTRLSIL.

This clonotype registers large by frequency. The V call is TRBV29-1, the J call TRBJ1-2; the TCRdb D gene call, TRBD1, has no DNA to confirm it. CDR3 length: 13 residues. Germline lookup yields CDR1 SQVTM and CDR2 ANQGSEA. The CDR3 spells CSVAGGRGYGYTF.

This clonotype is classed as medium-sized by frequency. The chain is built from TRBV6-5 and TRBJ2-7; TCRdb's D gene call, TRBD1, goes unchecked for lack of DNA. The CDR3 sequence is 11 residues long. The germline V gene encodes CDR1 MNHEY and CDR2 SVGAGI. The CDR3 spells CASSSGGEQYF.

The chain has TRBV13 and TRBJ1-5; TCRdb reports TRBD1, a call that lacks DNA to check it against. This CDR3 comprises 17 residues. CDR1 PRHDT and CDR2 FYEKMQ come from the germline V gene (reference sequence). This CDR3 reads CASSGSDTWQGNQPQHF.